The clone carrying this T cell receptor (beta chain) has only one observation. V shed 6 bases, J shed 10 bases, and the junction held 8 bases outside the gene matches. Germline CDR1 and CDR2: MNHEY and SVGAGI. The CDR3 runs to 13 residues. This sample was included in a study of T cell responses to AZD1222 COVID-19 vaccine. Assay used: immunoSEQ multiplex PCR; TCRdb lists only in-frame clones, some missing. This sample has 110,000 to 150,000 clones, with roughly 92% found just once. This receptor was identified in an adult in good health. The specimen was peripheral blood, collected on day 0 of AZD1222 vaccination. This chain joins TRBV6-5 and TRBJ1-2; the match to TRBD1 covers 10 bases. CDR3 sequence (DNA): TGTGCCAGCAGCCGGGACAGGGGTGATGACTACACCTTC. Translation: CASSRDRGDDYTF.